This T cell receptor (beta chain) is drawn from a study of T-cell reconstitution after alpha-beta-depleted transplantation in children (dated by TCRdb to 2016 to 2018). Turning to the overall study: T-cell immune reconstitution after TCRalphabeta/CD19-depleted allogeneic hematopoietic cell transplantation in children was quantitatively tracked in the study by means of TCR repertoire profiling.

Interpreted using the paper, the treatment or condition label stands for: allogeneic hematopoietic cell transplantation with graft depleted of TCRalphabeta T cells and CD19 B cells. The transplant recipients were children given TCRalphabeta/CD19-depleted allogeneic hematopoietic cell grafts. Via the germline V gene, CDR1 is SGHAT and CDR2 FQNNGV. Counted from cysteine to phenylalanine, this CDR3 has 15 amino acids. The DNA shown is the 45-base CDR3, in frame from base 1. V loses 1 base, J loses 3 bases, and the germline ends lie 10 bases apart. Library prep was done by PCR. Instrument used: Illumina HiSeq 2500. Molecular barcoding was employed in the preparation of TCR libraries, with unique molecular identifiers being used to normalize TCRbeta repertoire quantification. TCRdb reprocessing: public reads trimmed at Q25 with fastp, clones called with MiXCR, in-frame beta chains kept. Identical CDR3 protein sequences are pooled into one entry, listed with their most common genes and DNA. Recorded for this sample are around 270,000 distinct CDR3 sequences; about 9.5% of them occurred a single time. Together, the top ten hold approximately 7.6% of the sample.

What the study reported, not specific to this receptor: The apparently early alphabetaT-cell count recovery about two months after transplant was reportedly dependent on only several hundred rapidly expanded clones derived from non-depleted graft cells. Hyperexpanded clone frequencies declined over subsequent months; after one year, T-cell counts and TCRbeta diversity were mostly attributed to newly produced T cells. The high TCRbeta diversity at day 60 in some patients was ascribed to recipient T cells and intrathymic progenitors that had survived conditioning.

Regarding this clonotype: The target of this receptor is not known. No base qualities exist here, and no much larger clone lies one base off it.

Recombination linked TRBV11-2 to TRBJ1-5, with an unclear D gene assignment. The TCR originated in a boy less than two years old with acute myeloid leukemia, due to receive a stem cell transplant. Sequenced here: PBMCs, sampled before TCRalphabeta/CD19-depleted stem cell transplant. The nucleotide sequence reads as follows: TGTGCCAGCAGCTTAGGTCCGGGATCCAATCAGCCCCAGCATTTT. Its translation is CASSLGPGSNQPQHF.